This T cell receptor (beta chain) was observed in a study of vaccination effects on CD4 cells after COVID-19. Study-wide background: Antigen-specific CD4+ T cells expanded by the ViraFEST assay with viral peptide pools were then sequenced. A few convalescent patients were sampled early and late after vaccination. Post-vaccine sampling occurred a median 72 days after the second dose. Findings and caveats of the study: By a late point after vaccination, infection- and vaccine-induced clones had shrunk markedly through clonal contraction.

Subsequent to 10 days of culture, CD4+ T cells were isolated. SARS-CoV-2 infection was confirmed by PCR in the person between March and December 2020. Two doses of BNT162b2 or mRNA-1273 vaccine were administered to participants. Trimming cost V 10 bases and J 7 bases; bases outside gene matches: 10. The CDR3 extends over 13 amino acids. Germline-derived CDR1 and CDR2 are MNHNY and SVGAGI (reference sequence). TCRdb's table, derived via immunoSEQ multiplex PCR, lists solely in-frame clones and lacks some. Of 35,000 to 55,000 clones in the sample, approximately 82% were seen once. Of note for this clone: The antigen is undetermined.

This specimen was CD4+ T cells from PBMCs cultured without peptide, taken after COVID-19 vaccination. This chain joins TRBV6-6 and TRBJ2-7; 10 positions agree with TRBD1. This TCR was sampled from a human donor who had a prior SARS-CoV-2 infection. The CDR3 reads CATRGQGVVEQYF. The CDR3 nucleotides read TGTGCCACTCGCGGACAGGGGGTTGTTGAGCAGTACTTC.